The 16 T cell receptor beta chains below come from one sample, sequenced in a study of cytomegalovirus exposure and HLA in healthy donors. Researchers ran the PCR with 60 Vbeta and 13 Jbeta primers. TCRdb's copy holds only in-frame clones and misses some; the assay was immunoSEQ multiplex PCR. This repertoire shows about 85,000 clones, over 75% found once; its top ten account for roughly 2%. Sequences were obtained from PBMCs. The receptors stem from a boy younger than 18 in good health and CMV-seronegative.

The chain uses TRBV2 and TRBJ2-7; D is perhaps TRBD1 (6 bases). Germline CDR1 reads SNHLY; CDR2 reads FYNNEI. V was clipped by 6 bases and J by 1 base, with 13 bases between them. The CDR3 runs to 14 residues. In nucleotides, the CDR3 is TGTGCCAGCAGACCTTGGGACACTTCCTACGAGCAGTACTTC. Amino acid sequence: CASRPWDTSYEQYF.

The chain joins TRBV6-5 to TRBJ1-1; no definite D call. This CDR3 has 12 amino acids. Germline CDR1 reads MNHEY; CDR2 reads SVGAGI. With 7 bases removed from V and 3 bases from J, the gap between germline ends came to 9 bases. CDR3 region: CASNGEYTEAFF. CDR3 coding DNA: TGTGCCAGCAATGGGGAGTACACTGAAGCTTTCTTT.

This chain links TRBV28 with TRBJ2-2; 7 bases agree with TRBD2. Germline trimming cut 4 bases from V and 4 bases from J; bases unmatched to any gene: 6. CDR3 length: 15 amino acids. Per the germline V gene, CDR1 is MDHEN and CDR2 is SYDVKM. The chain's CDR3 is CASSSRLAVTGELFF. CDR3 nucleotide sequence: TGTGCCAGCAGTTCCCGACTAGCTGTCACCGGGGAGCTGTTTTTT.

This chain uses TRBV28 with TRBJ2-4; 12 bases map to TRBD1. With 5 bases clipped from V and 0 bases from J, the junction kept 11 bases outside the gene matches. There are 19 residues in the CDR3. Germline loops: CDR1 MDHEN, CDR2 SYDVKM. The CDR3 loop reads CASSRSGTGGTLAKNIQYF. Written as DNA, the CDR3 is TGTGCCAGCAGTCGATCCGGGACAGGGGGCACCTTAGCCAAAAACATTCAGTACTTC.

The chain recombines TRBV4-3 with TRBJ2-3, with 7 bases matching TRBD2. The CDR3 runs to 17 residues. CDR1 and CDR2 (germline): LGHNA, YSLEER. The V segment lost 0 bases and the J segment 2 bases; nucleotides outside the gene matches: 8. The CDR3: CASSQDGWTSPTDTQYF. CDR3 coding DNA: TGCGCCAGCAGCCAAGATGGGTGGACTAGTCCCACAGATACGCAGTATTTT.

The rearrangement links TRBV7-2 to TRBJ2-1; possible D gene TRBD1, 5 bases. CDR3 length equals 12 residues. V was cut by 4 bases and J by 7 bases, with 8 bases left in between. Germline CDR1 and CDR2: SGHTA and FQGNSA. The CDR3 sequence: CASSSQGNEQFF. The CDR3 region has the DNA TGTGCCAGCAGCTCTCAGGGTAATGAGCAGTTCTTC.

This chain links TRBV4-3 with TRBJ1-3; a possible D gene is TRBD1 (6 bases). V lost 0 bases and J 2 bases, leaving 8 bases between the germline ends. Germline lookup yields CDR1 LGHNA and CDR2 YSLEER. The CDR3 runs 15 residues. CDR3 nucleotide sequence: TGCGCCAGCAGCCAAGACGCAGGGGCTGGAAACACCATATATTTT. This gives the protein CASSQDAGAGNTIYF.

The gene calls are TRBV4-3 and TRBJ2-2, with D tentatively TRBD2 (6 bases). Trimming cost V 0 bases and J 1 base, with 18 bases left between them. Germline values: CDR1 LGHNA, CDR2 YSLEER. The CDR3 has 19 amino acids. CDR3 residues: CASSQDPGWGLGNTGELFF. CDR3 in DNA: TGCGCCAGCAGCCAAGACCCTGGCTGGGGACTGGGGAACACCGGGGAGCTGTTTTTT.

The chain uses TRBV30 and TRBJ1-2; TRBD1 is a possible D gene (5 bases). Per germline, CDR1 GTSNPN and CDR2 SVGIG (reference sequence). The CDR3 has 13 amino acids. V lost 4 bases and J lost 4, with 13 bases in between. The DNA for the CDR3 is TGTGCCTGGACCGTGCCGGGGGGCTATGGCTACACCTTC. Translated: CAWTVPGGYGYTF.

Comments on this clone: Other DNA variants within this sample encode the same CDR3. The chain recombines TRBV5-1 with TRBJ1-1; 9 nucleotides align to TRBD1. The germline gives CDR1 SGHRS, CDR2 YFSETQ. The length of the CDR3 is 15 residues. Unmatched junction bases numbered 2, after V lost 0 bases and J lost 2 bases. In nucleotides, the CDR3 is TGCGCCAGCAGCTTGGGTACAGGGGGCAACACTGAAGCTTTCTTT. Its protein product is CASSLGTGGNTEAFF.

CDR3 bases: TGTGCCAGCAGGCAAACAGGGGGCATAGTCGAGCAGTACTTC. It specifies CASRQTGGIVEQYF. The chain has TRBV6-5 and TRBJ2-7; TRBD1 agrees at 9 bases. CDR1 MNHEY and CDR2 SVGAGI come from the germline V gene. This CDR3 comprises 14 residues. Losses at the gene ends were 6 bases for V and 6 bases for J; bases not matched to a gene: 9.

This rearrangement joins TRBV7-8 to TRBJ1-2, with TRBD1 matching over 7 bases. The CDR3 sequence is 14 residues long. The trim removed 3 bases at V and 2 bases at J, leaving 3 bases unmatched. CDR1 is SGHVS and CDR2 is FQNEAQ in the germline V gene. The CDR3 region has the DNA TGTGCCAGCAGCTTTTTACAGGGGAACTATGGCTACACCTTC. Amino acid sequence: CASSFLQGNYGYTF.

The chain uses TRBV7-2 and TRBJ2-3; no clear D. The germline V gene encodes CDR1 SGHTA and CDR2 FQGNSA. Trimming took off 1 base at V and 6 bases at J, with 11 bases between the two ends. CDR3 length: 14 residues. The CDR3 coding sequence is TGTGCCAGCAGCTTAGAAGCGCGGTCGGATACGCAGTATTTT. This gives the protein CASSLEARSDTQYF. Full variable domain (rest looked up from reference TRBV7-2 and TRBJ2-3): GAGVSQSPSNKVTEKGKDVELRCDPISGHTALYWYRQSLGQGLEFLIYFQGNSAPDKSGLPSDRFSAERTGGSVSTLTIQRTQQEDSAVYLCASSLEARSDTQYFGPGTRLTVL.

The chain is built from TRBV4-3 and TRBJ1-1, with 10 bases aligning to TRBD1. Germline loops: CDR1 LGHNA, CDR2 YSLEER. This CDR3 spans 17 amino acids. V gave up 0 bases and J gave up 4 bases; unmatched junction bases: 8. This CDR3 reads CASSQDRSGQGLTEAFF. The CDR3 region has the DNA TGCGCCAGCAGCCAAGATAGGTCGGGACAGGGGCTCACTGAAGCTTTCTTT.

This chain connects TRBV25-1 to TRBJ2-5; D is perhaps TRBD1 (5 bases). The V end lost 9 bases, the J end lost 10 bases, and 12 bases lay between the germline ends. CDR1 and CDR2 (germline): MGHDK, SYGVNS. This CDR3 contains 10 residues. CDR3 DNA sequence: TGTGCCAGAGGGGATAGTCTCCAGTACTTC. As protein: CARGDSLQYF.

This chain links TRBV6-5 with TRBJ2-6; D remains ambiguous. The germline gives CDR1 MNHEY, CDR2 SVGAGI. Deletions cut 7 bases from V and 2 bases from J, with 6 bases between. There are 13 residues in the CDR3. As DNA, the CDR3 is TGTGCCAGCACGGTTGCTGGGGCCAACGTCCTGACTTTC. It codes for CASTVAGANVLTF.